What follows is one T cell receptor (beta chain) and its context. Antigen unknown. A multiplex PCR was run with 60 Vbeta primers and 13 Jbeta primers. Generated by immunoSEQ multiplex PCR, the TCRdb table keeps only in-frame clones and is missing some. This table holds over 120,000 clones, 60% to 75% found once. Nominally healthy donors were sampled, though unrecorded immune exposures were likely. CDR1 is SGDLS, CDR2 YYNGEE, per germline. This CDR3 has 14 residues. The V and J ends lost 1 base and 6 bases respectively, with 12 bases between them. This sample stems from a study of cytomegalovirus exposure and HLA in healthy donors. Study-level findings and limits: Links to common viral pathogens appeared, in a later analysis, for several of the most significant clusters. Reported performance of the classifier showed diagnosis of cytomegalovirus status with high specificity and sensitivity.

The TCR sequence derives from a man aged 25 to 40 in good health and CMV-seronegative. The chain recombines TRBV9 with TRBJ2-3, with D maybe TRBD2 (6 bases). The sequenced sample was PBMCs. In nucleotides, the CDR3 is TGTGCCAGCAGCGTACAGTCTCGGGAGGATACGCAGTATTTT. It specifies CASSVQSREDTQYF.